The 19 T cell receptor beta chains below all came from one sample that was sequenced in a study of PD-L1 blockade in urothelial cancer. The protocol was immunoSEQ multiplex PCR, while the TCRdb copy is restricted to in-frame clones and leaves out a portion. The sample comprises over 50,000 clones, approximately 86% of which are singletons, and approximately 2.9% rests with the top ten. Material: PBMCs, obtained around atezolizumab (anti-PD-L1) treatment. These TCRs come from a man in his fifties with urothelial cancer.

The V gene is TRBV28, the J gene TRBJ2-5; 7 bases map to TRBD1. Looked up from germline, CDR1 is MDHEN and CDR2 is SYDVKM. CDR3 length equals 13 residues. Losses at the gene ends were 5 bases for V and 5 bases for J; bases not matched to a gene: 5. This CDR3 reads CASSPGGMETQYF. The CDR3 bases are TGTGCCAGCAGTCCAGGGGGTATGGAGACCCAGTACTTC.

V is TRBV5-1 and J is TRBJ1-6; possible D gene TRBD1, 5 bases. The CDR3 runs to 13 residues. Trimming removed 5 bases from V and 5 bases from J, with 8 bases in between. Germline CDR1 SGHRS, CDR2 YFSETQ. This chain's CDR3 is CASRRGDNSPLHF. CDR3 nucleotide sequence: TGCGCCAGCAGACGGGGGGATAATTCACCCCTCCACTTT. Supplemented by reference TRBV5-1 and TRBJ1-6, the full variable domain reads KAGVTQTPRYLIKTRGQQVTLSCSPISGHRSVSWYQQTPGQGLQFLFEYFSETQRNKGNFPGRFSGRQFSNSRSEMNVSTLELGDSALYLCASRRGDNSPLHFGNGTRLTVT.

The chain links TRBV28 to TRBJ1-2; unclear D gene. Germline CDR1 and CDR2: MDHEN and SYDVKM. V gave up 7 bases and J gave up 6 bases, with 21 bases separating them. The CDR3 consists of 15 residues. The CDR3, as DNA: TGTGCCAGCACCTACACATCCCGACATCTAAATGGCTACACCTTC. Translation gives CASTYTSRHLNGYTF.

The CDR3 coding sequence is TGTGCCAGCAGAGACATAGGGACAGGCTATGGCTACACCTTC. Translation gives CASRDIGTGYGYTF. The J gene is TRBJ1-2, the V gene TRBV7-8, with TRBD1 matching over 8 bases. This CDR3 has 14 amino acids. The ends lost 6 bases at V and 4 bases at J; junction bases unmatched: 7. The germline V gene has CDR1 SGHVS and CDR2 FQNEAQ.

The rearrangement joins TRBV5-1 to TRBJ2-1, with TRBD2 identical over 9 bases. The J segment lost 6 bases and the V segment lost 1 base, leaving 14 bases of the junction unmatched. This CDR3 has 18 residues. Germline CDR1 is SGHRS and CDR2 is YFSETQ. The CDR3, as DNA: TGCGCCAGCAGCTTGACCCATTATCGTGTTAGCGGGGGCAATGAGCAGTTCTTC. Amino acid sequence: CASSLTHYRVSGGNEQFF.

The genes are TRBV6-5 and TRBJ2-7; the match to TRBD1 covers 11 bases. In germline, CDR1 is MNHEY, CDR2 SVGAGI. The J segment lost 1 base and the V segment lost 4 bases, leaving 3 bases of the junction unmatched. CDR3 size: 15 residues. The CDR3 DNA reads TGTGCCAGCAGTTTCGGGACAGGGGGATCCTACGAGCAGTACTTC. Protein product: CASSFGTGGSYEQYF.

The chain links TRBV18 to TRBJ2-7, with TRBD2 identical over 11 bases. Per germline, CDR1 KGHSH and CDR2 LQKENI. The V segment lost 4 bases and the J segment 3 bases; nucleotides outside the gene matches: 5. The CDR3 covers 15 residues. The CDR3 is CASSQSLAGDYEQYF. CDR3 DNA sequence: TGTGCCAGCTCACAGTCACTAGCGGGGGACTACGAGCAGTACTTC.

This chain uses TRBV19 with TRBJ2-5, with a possible D match to TRBD2 (6 bases). The V gene's germline CDR1 is LNHDA and CDR2 SQIVND (reference sequence). CDR3 size: 14 residues. V gave up 5 bases and J gave up 5 bases, with 15 bases separating them. CDR3 sequence reads: CASSATSTAETQYF. For the CDR3, the DNA is TGTGCCAGTAGTGCGACTAGTACGGCGGAGACCCAGTACTTC.

CDR3 bases: TGTGCCAGCGGTTGGGGAGCCGGGGGTGAGACCCAGTACTTC. Amino acid sequence: CASGWGAGGETQYF. The chain uses TRBV14 and TRBJ2-5; D perhaps matches TRBD2 (6 bases). This CDR3 region has 14 residues. V dropped 8 bases and J dropped 5 bases, with 18 bases sitting between them. Germline lookup yields CDR1 SGHDN and CDR2 FVKESK.

The V gene is TRBV5-5, the J gene TRBJ2-2, with D unresolved. The V end was cut by 5 bases, the J end by 8 bases, with 10 bases between. Germline V CDR1 and CDR2: SGHKS, YYEKEE (reference sequence). This CDR3 comprises 12 residues. CDR3 DNA sequence: TGTGCCAGCAGAGCAACCGGGGGGGAGCTGTTTTTT. Amino acids: CASRATGGELFF. The full variable domain, completed using reference TRBV5-5 and TRBJ2-2, is DAGVTQSPTHLIKTRGQQVTLRCSPISGHKSVSWYQQVLGQGPQFIFQYYEKEERGRGNFPDRFSARQFPNYSSELNVNALLLGDSALYLCASRATGGELFFGEGSRLTVL.

This sequence joins TRBV5-4 and TRBJ1-2; D might be TRBD1 (6 bases). The V end was cut by 4 bases, the J end by 5 bases, with 27 bases between. Germline V CDR1 and CDR2: SGHNT, YYREEE (reference sequence). The CDR3 totals 18 residues. CDR3 bases: TGTGCCAGCAGCCCTAAGGGGGGAGGGGGTCGGATGATTTATGGCTACACCTTC. It is translated as CASSPKGGGGRMIYGYTF.

This chain uses TRBV7-2 with TRBJ2-5; unclear D gene. Per germline, CDR1 SGHTA and CDR2 FQGNSA. The CDR3 is made up of 13 amino acids. The V end was cut by 1 base, the J end by 4 bases, with 7 bases between. CDR3 residues: CASSLGVRETQYF. CDR3 DNA: TGTGCCAGCAGCTTAGGTGTCAGAGAGACCCAGTACTTC.

This chain uses TRBV18 with TRBJ2-5; 7 bases match TRBD2. Unmatched junction bases numbered 3, after V lost 1 base and J lost 1 base. The CDR3 runs 15 residues. Germline CDR1 is KGHSH and CDR2 is LQKENI. CDR3 nucleotides: TGTGCCAGCTCACCACTCGGGACTACCCAAGAGACCCAGTACTTC. Translation gives CASSPLGTTQETQYF.

The chain uses TRBV6-6 and TRBJ2-7, with TRBD1 matching 7 bases. Germline CDR1 reads MNHNY; CDR2 reads SVGAGI (reference sequence). The CDR3 is 14 residues long. Trimming at V came to 6 bases and at J to 2 bases, leaving 7 bases not matched to a gene. CDR3 region: CASRTLGQAYEQYF. CDR3 nucleotides: TGTGCCAGCAGAACGCTTGGACAGGCCTACGAGCAGTACTTC.

This rearrangement joins TRBV18 to TRBJ2-5; 12 bases are a match to TRBD2. Germline CDR1 is KGHSH and CDR2 is LQKENI. With V trimmed by 3 bases and J by 4 bases, 9 bases remained unmatched. The CDR3 loop spans 17 amino acids. CDR3 nucleotide sequence: TGTGCCAGCTCACCTCAAGGACTAGCGGGATTCCGAGAGACCCAGTACTTC. It codes for CASSPQGLAGFRETQYF.

The chain is built from TRBV27 and TRBJ2-1; 15 nucleotides agree with TRBD2. J lost 3 bases, V lost 7 bases, and 25 bases had no gene match. The CDR3 has 23 amino acids. CDR1 is MNHEY, CDR2 SMNVEV, per germline (reference sequence). Written as DNA, the CDR3 is TGTGCCAGCACCCCACACATACGCAAAGGACTAGCGGGAGGGCCTTTGGGCTACAATGAGCAGTTCTTC. It codes for CASTPHIRKGLAGGPLGYNEQFF.

The rearrangement uses TRBV7-8 and TRBJ2-7, with D tentatively TRBD1 (6 bases). Germline V gene lookup returns CDR1 SGHVS and CDR2 FQNEAQ. V was clipped by 5 bases and J by 3 bases, with 17 bases between them. This CDR3 is 15 amino acids long. The CDR3 DNA sequence: TGTGCCAGCAGCAATCCGGGACACACGATCTACGAGCAGTACTTC. Translation: CASSNPGHTIYEQYF. Full variable domain (remainder filled in from reference TRBV7-8 and TRBJ2-7): GAGVSQSPRYKVAKRGQDVALRCDPISGHVSLFWYQQALGQGPEFLTYFQNEAQLDKSGLPSDRFFAERPEGSVSTLKIQRTQQEDSAVYLCASSNPGHTIYEQYFGPGTRLTVT.

The chain has TRBV19 and TRBJ2-3; 7 nucleotides match TRBD2. Germline values: CDR1 LNHDA, CDR2 SQIVND (reference sequence). The V segment lost 3 bases and the J segment 0 bases; nucleotides outside the gene matches: 3. This CDR3 has 15 residues. The CDR3 nucleotides read TGTGCCAGTAGTATCCCTAGCGGTAGCACAGATACGCAGTATTTT. Translating it yields CASSIPSGSTDTQYF. Filled out from reference TRBV19 and TRBJ2-3, the complete variable domain reads DGGITQSPKYLFRKEGQNVTLSCEQNLNHDAMYWYRQDPGQGLRLIYYSQIVNDFQKGDIAEGYSVSREKKESFPLTVTSAQKNPTAFYLCASSIPSGSTDTQYFGPGTRLTVL.

This clone was seen a single time. This chain links TRBV5-1 with TRBJ1-6, with 8 bases matching TRBD1. Losses at the gene ends were 4 bases for V and 9 bases for J; bases not matched to a gene: 9. The CDR3 runs to 15 residues. In germline, CDR1 is SGHRS, CDR2 YFSETQ. Written as DNA, the CDR3 is TGCGCCAGCAGCAACCTCGACAGGGGTGTTTCACCCCTCCACTTT. Residues: CASSNLDRGVSPLHF.